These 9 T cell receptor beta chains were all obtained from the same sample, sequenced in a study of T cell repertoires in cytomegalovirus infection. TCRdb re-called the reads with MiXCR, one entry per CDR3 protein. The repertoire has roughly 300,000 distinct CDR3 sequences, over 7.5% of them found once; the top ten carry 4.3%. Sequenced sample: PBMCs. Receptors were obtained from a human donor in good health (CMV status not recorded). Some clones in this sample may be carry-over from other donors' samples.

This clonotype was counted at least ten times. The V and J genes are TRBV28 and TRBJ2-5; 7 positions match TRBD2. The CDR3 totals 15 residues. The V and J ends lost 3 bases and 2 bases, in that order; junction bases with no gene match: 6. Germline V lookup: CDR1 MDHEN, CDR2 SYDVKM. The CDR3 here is CASSFDPSGQETQYF. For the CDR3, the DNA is TGTGCCAGCAGTTTCGATCCTAGCGGACAAGAGACCCAGTACTTC.

Written as DNA, the CDR3 is TGTGCCATCAGTGAGTGGGGCATCGGCAATCAGCCCCAGCATTTT. It translates to CAISEWGIGNQPQHF. The V and J genes are TRBV10-3 and TRBJ1-5; tentative D call: TRBD1 (5 bases). The length of the CDR3 is 15 residues. Germline CDR1 reads ENHRY; CDR2 reads SYGVKD. V lost 1 base and J 2 bases, leaving 9 bases between the germline ends.

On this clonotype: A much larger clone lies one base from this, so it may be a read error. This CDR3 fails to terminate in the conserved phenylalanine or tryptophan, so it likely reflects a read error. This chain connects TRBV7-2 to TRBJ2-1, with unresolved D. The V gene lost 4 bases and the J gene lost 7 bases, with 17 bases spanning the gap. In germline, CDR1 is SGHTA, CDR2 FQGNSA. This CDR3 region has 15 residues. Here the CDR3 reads CASSYYLGQGNEQFL. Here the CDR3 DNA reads TGTGCCAGCAGCTACTATTTGGGCCAAGGGAATGAGCAGTTCCTC.

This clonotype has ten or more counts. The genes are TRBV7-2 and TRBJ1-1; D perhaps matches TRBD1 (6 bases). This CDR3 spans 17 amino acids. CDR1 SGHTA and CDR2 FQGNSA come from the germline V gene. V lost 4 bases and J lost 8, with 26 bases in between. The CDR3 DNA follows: TGTGCCAGCAGCTGGCAAGGGGGGGAACTAGCCACTTTCGAAGCTTTCTTT. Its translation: CASSWQGGELATFEAFF.

The CDR3 DNA reads as TGTGCCATCAGGCAGGGGGATCAAGAGACCCAGTACTTC. Its translation is CAIRQGDQETQYF. The chain joins TRBV10-3 to TRBJ2-5, with TRBD1 identical over 7 bases. The germline CDR1 and CDR2 sequences are ENHRY and SYGVKD. This CDR3 has 13 amino acids. The V and J ends lost 6 bases and 2 bases, in that order; junction bases with no gene match: 3.

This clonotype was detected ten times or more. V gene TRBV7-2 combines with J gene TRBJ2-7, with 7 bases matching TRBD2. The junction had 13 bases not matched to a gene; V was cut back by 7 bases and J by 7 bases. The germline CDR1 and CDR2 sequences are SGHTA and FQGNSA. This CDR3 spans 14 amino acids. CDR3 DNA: TGTGCCAGCAACCGGGACTACTTTTTGGAAGAGCAGTACTTC. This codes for CASNRDYFLEEQYF. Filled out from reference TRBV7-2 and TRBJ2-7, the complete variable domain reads GAGVSQSPSNKVTEKGKDVELRCDPISGHTALYWYRQSLGQGLEFLIYFQGNSAPDKSGLPSDRFSAERTGGSVSTLTIQRTQQEDSAVYLCASNRDYFLEEQYFGPGTRLTVT.

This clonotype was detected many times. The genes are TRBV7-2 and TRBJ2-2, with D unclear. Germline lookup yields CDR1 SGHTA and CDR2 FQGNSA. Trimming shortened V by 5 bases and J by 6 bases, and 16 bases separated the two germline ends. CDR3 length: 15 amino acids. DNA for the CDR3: TGTGCCAGCAGCCCGGACGGCTCCCTGTCCGGGGAGCTGTTTTTT. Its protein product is CASSPDGSLSGELFF.

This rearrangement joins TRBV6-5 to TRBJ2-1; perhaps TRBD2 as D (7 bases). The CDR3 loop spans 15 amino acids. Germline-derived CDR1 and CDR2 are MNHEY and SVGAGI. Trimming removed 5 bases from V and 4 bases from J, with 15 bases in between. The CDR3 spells CASSRFGGPYNEQFF. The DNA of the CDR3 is TGTGCCAGCAGTAGGTTCGGGGGGCCGTACAATGAGCAGTTCTTC.

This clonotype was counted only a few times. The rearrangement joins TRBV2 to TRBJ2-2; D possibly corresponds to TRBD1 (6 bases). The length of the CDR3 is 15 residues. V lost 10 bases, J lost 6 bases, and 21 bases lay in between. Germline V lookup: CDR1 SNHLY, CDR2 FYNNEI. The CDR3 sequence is CATDPTGVSPGELFF. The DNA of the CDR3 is TGTGCCACCGATCCGACAGGCGTGTCTCCCGGGGAGCTGTTTTTT. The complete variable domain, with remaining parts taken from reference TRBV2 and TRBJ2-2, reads EPEVTQTPSHQVTQMGQEVILRCVPISNHLYFYWYRQILGQKVEFLVSFYNNEISEKSEIFDDQFSVERPDGSNFTLKIRSTKLEDSAMYFCATDPTGVSPGELFFGEGSRLTVL.